A single sample is the source of the 5 T cell receptor beta chains below, sequenced in a study of blood T cell repertoires in COVID-19 (dated by TCRdb to 2018 to 2020). The receptor library was made with the immunoSEQ multiplex PCR assay. Held by TCRdb, this immuneACCESS table contains in-frame sequences only and omits some clones. Under half of the omission traces to an unresolved V gene where checked; the cause of the rest is unknown. The sample table contains 110,000 to 150,000 clones; only one count was recorded for approximately 83% of them. The top ten hold roughly 1.5% of the sample. The sample consisted of peripheral blood. Every receptor here comes from a human donor in a cohort sampled during active COVID-19.

This chain joins TRBV5-1 and TRBJ1-4, with TRBD1 matching 9 bases. The trim removed 4 bases at V and 5 bases at J, leaving 3 bases unmatched. Germline assignment: CDR1 SGHRS and CDR2 YFSETQ. The CDR3 runs to 14 residues. The CDR3 is CASSLGTGNEKLFF. The DNA of the CDR3 is TGCGCCAGCAGCCTTGGGACAGGGAATGAAAAACTGTTTTTT.

This sequence joins TRBV28 and TRBJ2-7; 10 bases map to TRBD2. V was pared by 5 bases and J by 7 bases, with 11 bases of the junction left unmatched. CDR1 MDHEN and CDR2 SYDVKM come from the germline V gene. The CDR3 spans 15 residues. The CDR3 is CASSPHSQREGEQYF. The DNA of the CDR3 is TGTGCCAGCAGTCCCCATTCCCAGCGGGAGGGGGAGCAGTACTTC.

This clone came up a few times. The V call is TRBV10-3, the J call TRBJ1-5; perhaps TRBD1 as D (5 bases). The CDR3 spans 16 residues. V was trimmed by 4 bases and J by 2 bases, leaving 15 bases between them. Germline CDR1 ENHRY, CDR2 SYGVKD. The CDR3: CAISVEGRSGNQPQHF. The CDR3 DNA is TGTGCCATCAGTGTGGAGGGGCGCTCTGGCAATCAGCCCCAGCATTTT.

There are a few counts of this clone. This chain connects TRBV7-9 to TRBJ1-3; D might be TRBD1 (6 bases). The CDR3 is 15 amino acids. The germline V gene encodes CDR1 SEHNR and CDR2 FQNEAQ (reference sequence). V was trimmed by 0 bases and J by 4 bases, leaving 10 bases between them. CDR3 loop: CASSLASDRGNTIYF. The CDR3 DNA is TGTGCCAGCAGCTTAGCCTCGGACAGAGGAAACACCATATATTTT.

The chain uses TRBV9 and TRBJ2-7; TRBD2 matches 14 bases. The J segment lost 5 bases and the V segment lost 0 bases, leaving 13 bases of the junction unmatched. CDR1 and CDR2 (germline): SGDLS, YYNGEE. The CDR3 covers 19 residues. The CDR3 region is CASSVGTGLAGGMSNEQYF. In nucleotides, the CDR3 is TGTGCCAGCAGCGTAGGGACCGGACTAGCGGGAGGAATGTCAAACGAGCAGTACTTC.